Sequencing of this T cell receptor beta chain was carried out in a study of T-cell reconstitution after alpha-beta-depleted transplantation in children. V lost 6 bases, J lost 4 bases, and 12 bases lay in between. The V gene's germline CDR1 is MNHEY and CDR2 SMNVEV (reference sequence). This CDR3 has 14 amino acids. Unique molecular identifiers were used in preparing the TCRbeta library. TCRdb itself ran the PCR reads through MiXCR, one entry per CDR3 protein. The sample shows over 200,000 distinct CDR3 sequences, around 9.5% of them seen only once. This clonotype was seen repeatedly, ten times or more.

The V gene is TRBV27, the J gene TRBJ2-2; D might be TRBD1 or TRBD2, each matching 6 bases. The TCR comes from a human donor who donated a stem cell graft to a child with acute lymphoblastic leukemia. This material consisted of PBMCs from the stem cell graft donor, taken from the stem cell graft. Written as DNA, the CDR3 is TGTGCCAGCAGAATAAGGGGGGTCACCGGGGAGCTGTTTTTT. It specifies CASRIRGVTGELFF.